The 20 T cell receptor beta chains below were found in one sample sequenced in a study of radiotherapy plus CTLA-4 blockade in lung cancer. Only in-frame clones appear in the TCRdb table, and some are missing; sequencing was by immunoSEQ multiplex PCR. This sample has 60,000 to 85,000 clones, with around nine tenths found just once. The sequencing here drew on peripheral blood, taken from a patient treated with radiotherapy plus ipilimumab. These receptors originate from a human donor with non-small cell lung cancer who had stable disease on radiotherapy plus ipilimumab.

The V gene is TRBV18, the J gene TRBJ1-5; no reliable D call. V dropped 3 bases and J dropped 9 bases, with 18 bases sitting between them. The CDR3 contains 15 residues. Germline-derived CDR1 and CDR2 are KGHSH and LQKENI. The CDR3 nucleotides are TGTGCCAGCTCACCTGAAGGACTAACTAGCGGGCCCCAGCATTTT. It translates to CASSPEGLTSGPQHF. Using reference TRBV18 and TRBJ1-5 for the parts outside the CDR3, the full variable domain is NAGVMQNPRHLVRRRGQEARLRCSPMKGHSHVYWYRQLPEEGLKFMVYLQKENIIDESGMPKERFSAEFPKEGPSILRIQQVVRGDSAAYFCASSPEGLTSGPQHFGDGTRLSIL.

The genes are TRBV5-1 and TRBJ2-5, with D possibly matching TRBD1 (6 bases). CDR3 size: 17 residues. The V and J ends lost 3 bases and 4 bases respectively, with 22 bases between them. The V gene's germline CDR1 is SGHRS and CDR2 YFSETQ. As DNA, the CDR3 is TGCGCCAGCAGCTCCACCCGTGGGGGCGCGGACGGAGAGACCCAGTACTTC. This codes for CASSSTRGGADGETQYF. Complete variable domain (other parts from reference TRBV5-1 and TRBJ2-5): KAGVTQTPRYLIKTRGQQVTLSCSPISGHRSVSWYQQTPGQGLQFLFEYFSETQRNKGNFPGRFSGRQFSNSRSEMNVSTLELGDSALYLCASSSTRGGADGETQYFGPGTRLLVL.

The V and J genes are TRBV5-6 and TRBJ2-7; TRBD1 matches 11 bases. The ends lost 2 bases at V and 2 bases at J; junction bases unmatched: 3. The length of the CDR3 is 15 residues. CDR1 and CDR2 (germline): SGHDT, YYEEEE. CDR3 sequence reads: CASSFRDRGTYEQYF. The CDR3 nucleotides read TGTGCCAGCAGCTTCCGGGACAGGGGGACCTACGAGCAGTACTTC.

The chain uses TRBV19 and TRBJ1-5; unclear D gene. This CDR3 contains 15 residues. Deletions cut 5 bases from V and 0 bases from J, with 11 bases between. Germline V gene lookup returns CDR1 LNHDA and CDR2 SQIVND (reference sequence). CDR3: CASSGLPNSNQPQHF. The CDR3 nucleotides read TGTGCCAGTAGTGGCCTGCCCAATAGCAATCAGCCCCAGCATTTT.

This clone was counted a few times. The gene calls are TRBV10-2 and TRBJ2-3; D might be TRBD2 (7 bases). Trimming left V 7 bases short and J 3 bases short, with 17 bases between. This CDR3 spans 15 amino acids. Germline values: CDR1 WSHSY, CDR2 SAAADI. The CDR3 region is CASILTGGLTDTQYF. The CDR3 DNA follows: TGCGCCAGCATCCTGACGGGGGGCCTAACAGATACGCAGTATTTT.

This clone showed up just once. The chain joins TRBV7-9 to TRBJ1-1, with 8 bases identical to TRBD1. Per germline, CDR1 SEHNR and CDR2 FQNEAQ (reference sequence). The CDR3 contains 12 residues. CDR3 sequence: CAVDRVNSEAFF. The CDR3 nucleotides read TGTGCAGTGGACAGGGTTAATTCTGAAGCTTTCTTT.

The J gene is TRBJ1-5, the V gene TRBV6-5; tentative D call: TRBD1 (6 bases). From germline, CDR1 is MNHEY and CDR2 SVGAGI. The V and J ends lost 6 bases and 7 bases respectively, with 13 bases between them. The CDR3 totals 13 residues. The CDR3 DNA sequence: TGTGCCAGCAGCCTACAGGGTAACCAGCCCCAGCATTTT. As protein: CASSLQGNQPQHF.

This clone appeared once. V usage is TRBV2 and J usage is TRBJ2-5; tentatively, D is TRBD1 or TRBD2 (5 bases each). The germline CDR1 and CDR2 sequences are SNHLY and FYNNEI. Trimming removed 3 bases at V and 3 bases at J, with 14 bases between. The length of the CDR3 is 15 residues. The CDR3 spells CASSERTGPKETQYF. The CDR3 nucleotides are TGTGCCAGCAGTGAGCGGACGGGGCCGAAAGAGACCCAGTACTTC.

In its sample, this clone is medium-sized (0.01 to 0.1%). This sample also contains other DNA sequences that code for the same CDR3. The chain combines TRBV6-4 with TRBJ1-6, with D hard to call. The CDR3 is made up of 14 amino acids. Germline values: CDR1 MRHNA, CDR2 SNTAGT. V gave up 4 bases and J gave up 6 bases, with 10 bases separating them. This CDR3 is CASSVSPGNSPLHF. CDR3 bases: TGTGCCAGCAGTGTCTCGCCCGGTAATTCACCCCTCCACTTT.

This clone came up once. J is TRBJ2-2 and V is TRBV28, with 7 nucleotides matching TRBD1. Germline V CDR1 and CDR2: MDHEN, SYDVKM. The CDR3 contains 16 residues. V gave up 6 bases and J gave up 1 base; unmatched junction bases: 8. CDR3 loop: CASSQTGNLNTGELFF. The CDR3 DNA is TGTGCCAGCAGCCAGACAGGGAACTTGAACACCGGGGAGCTGTTTTTT.

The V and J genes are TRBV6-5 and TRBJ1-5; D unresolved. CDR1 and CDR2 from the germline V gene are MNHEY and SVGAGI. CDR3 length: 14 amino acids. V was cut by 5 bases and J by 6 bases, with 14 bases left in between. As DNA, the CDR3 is TGTGCCAGCAGTGCGGACGGGGTCTCTCAGCCCCAGCATTTT. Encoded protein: CASSADGVSQPQHF.

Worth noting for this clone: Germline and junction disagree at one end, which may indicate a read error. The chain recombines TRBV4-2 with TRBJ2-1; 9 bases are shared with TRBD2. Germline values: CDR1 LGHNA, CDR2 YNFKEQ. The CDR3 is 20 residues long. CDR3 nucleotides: TGTGCCAGCAGTCAAGGGTTGCTAGCGGGGAGTACTAGACGCTACAATGAGCAGTTCTTC. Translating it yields CASSQGLLAGSTRRYNEQFF.

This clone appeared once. The CDR3: CSVRAGTSGRTDTQYF. The CDR3 DNA follows: TGCAGCGTGCGAGCCGGGACTAGCGGGAGAACAGATACGCAGTATTTT. V and J are TRBV29-1 and TRBJ2-3; 14 bases fit TRBD2. V shed 6 bases, J shed 3 bases, and the junction held 8 bases outside the gene matches. The CDR3 length is 16 residues. CDR1 and CDR2 from the germline V gene are SQVTM and ANQGSEA.

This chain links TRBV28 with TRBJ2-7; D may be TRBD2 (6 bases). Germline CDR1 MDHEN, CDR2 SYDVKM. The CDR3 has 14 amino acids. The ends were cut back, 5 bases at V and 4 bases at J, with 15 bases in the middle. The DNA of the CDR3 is TGTGCCAGCAGTCGGGGGAGTCAGCAGTACGAGCAGTACTTC. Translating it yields CASSRGSQQYEQYF.

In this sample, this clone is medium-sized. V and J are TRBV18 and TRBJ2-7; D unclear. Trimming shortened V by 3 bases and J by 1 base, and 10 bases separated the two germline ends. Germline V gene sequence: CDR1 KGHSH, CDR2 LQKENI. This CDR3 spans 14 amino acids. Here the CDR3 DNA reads TGTGCCAGCTCACCTGGCGGTCCTTCCTACGAGCAGTACTTC. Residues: CASSPGGPSYEQYF.

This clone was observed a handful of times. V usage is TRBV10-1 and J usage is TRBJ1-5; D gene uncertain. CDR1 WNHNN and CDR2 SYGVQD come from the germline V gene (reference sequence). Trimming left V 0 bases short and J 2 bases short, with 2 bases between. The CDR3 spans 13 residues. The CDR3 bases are TGCGCCAGCAGTGAGTCTCGCAATCAGCCCCAGCATTTT. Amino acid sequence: CASSESRNQPQHF.

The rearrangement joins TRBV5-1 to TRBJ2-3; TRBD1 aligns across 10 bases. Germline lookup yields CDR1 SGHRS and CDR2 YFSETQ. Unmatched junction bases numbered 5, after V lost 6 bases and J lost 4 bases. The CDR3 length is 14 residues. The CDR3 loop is CASTRDRGADTQYF. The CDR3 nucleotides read TGCGCCAGCACCCGGGACAGGGGTGCAGATACGCAGTATTTT.

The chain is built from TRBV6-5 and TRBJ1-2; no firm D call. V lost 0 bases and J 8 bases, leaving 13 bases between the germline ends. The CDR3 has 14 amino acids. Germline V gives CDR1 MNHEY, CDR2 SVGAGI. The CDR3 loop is CASSYSNQVRGYTF. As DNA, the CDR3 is TGTGCCAGCAGTTACTCGAATCAGGTCCGGGGCTACACCTTC.

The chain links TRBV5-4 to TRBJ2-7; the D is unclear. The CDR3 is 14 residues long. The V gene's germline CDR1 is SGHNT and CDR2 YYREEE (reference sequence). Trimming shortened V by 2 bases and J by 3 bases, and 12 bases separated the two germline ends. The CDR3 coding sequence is TGTGCCAGCAGCTTAGGACCGGAACACTACGAGCAGTACTTC. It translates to CASSLGPEHYEQYF.

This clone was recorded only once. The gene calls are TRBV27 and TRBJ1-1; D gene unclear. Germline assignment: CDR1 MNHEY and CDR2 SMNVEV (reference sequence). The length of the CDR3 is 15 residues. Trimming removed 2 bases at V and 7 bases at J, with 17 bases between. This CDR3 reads CASSLPSRLGSEAFF. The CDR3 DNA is TGTGCCAGCAGTTTACCTAGCAGACTGGGGAGTGAAGCTTTCTTT.